These 20 T cell receptor beta chains were all obtained from the same sample, sequenced in a study of shared clonotypes between healthy human individuals. Repertoires were generated with immunoSEQ multiplex PCR, while TCRdb's copy carries only in-frame clones and drops some. Of around 88,000 clones in the sample, 65% to 70% are singletons; the top ten hold around 41%. The specimen was memory CD8+ T cells sorted from blood. Stated subset: CD45RO+ cells pooled with CCR7-negative TemRA cells. The receptor set was obtained from a man aged 30-40 years in good health.

This clone was detected ten times or more. The chain has TRBV6-4 and TRBJ2-1, with D possibly TRBD1 on 5 matching bases. CDR3 length: 13 residues. In germline, CDR1 is MRHNA, CDR2 SNTAGT. V shed 2 bases and J shed 7 bases, with 9 bases lying between them. The CDR3 coding sequence is TGTGCCAGCAGTGACGGGGCGGAGAATGAGCAGTTCTTC. As protein: CASSDGAENEQFF.

CDR3 sequence (DNA): TGTGCCAGCAGCTTCCATTCGCGAACCCAAGATACGCAGTATTTT. Its translation is CASSFHSRTQDTQYF. The V and J genes are TRBV11-2 and TRBJ2-3; D is unclear. V was shortened by 3 bases and J by 5 bases, with 15 bases between the two germline ends. The germline CDR1 and CDR2 sequences are SGHAT and FQNNGV. This CDR3 comprises 15 residues.

V and J are TRBV14 and TRBJ2-2, with D uncertain. Per germline, CDR1 SGHDN and CDR2 FVKESK. Trimming took 4 bases from V and 7 from J, leaving 10 bases between them. The CDR3 spans 13 residues. CDR3 loop: CASSLMISGELFF. DNA for the CDR3: TGTGCCAGCAGCCTAATGATAAGCGGGGAGCTGTTTTTT.

This clone was counted only a few times. This sequence joins TRBV2 and TRBJ2-2; 7 bases agree with TRBD2. CDR1 SNHLY and CDR2 FYNNEI come from the germline V gene. The V segment lost 6 bases and the J segment 4 bases; nucleotides outside the gene matches: 11. The CDR3 has 16 residues. The CDR3 nucleotides read TGTGCCAGCAGCGGACTAGTCGGGAGTGGCACCGGGGAGCTGTTTTTT. As protein: CASSGLVGSGTGELFF.

The V and J genes are TRBV5-1 and TRBJ2-1; D possibly corresponds to TRBD1 (5 bases). This CDR3 is 17 amino acids long. The germline V gene encodes CDR1 SGHRS and CDR2 YFSETQ. The ends were cut back, 4 bases at V and 4 bases at J, with 21 bases in the middle. CDR3 DNA: TGCGCCAGCAGCCCAGGGTACGTTGGCCTTTTTTACAATGAGCAGTTCTTC. It codes for CASSPGYVGLFYNEQFF.

The chain employs TRBV5-6 and TRBJ2-5, with D possibly being TRBD1 (6 bases). CDR3 length: 14 residues. The V gene lost 4 bases and the J gene lost 2 bases, with 12 bases spanning the gap. Per germline, CDR1 SGHDT and CDR2 YYEEEE. CDR3 DNA sequence: TGTGCCAGCAGCGGAACGACAGGTCAAGAGACCCAGTACTTC. Amino acids: CASSGTTGQETQYF.

The sample holds a few counts of this clone. This chain links TRBV6-5 with TRBJ1-2; unclear D gene. The V gene's germline CDR1 is MNHEY and CDR2 SVGAGI. This CDR3 region has 14 residues. The V end was cut by 6 bases, the J end by 3 bases, with 14 bases between. CDR3: CASRPGPRDYGYTF. CDR3 DNA: TGTGCCAGCAGGCCAGGTCCTCGGGACTATGGCTACACCTTC.

The genes are TRBV29-1 and TRBJ1-1; 10 nucleotides align to TRBD1. The CDR3 is 14 amino acids. The V segment lost 4 bases and the J segment 3 bases; nucleotides outside the gene matches: 5. Germline CDR1 and CDR2: SQVTM and ANQGSEA. The CDR3 DNA reads TGCAGCGTTGGGACAGGGGGGATGTACACTGAAGCTTTCTTT. Amino acid sequence: CSVGTGGMYTEAFF.

The rearrangement links TRBV6-5 to TRBJ2-5, with 10 bases aligning to TRBD1. The germline V gene has CDR1 MNHEY and CDR2 SVGAGI. CDR3 length equals 15 residues. Trimming took 4 bases from V and 2 from J; bases not matched to a gene: 4. CDR3 in DNA: TGTGCCAGCAGTTCGGGACAGGGGACGCAAGAGACCCAGTACTTC. Translating gives CASSSGQGTQETQYF.

On this clone itself: The same CDR3 is also encoded by other DNA sequences in this sample. The chain uses TRBV10-3 and TRBJ2-7; D not resolved. The CDR3 is made up of 12 amino acids. From germline, CDR1 is ENHRY and CDR2 SYGVKD. V lost 4 bases, J lost 0 bases, and 4 bases lay in between. The CDR3 region has the DNA TGTGCCATCAGTGGGGACTCCTACGAGCAGTACTTC. It encodes CAISGDSYEQYF.

The chain is built from TRBV7-6 and TRBJ2-7; D might be TRBD1 or TRBD2, each matching 5 bases. The CDR3 spans 15 residues. Between the trimmed V and J ends, which lost 0 bases and 5 bases, there was a span of 14 bases. Germline V CDR1 and CDR2: SGHVS, FNYEAQ. The CDR3 is CASSLAYRDVHEQYF. The CDR3 DNA is TGTGCCAGCAGCTTAGCCTACCGGGACGTCCACGAGCAGTACTTC.

The chain joins TRBV5-8 to TRBJ1-2, with a weak D call TRBD1 (6 bases). The CDR3 is 13 amino acids. From germline, CDR1 is SGHTS and CDR2 YDEGEE. V lost 4 bases, J lost 4 bases, and 11 bases lay in between. The CDR3 DNA sequence: TGTGCCAGCAGCATACAGGGAGCCTATGGCTACACCTTC. It codes for CASSIQGAYGYTF.

This chain links TRBV7-8 with TRBJ2-3, with D unclear. Looked up from germline, CDR1 is SGHVS and CDR2 is FQNEAQ. The V gene lost 5 bases and the J gene lost 11 bases, with 11 bases spanning the gap. The CDR3 is 11 amino acids. CDR3 amino acids: CASSPLYEQYF. CDR3 DNA sequence: TGTGCCAGCAGCCCCCTGTACGAGCAGTATTTT.

The chain uses TRBV14 and TRBJ1-1, with D unresolved. V lost 4 bases and J lost 7, with 10 bases in between. Germline CDR1 SGHDN, CDR2 FVKESK. CDR3 size: 12 residues. The CDR3, as DNA: TGTGCCAGCAGCCGGCGGGATGTTGAAGCTTTCTTT. This translates into CASSRRDVEAFF. The complete variable domain, with remaining parts taken from reference TRBV14 and TRBJ1-1, reads EAGVTQFPSHSVIEKGQTVTLRCDPISGHDNLYWYRRVMGKEIKFLLHFVKESKQDESGMPNNRFLAERTGGTYSTLKVQPAELEDSGVYFCASSRRDVEAFFGQGTRLTVV.

This clone was counted at least ten times. This CDR3 reads CASSHLLAGGPGEQFF. CDR3 bases: TGTGCCAGCAGCCACCTACTAGCGGGAGGGCCGGGTGAGCAGTTCTTC. The chain carries TRBV4-2 and TRBJ2-1, with TRBD2 matching over 13 bases. The V gene end was trimmed by 3 bases and the J gene end by 9 bases; junction bases not matched to a gene: 8. Germline loops: CDR1 LGHNA, CDR2 YNFKEQ. The CDR3 totals 16 residues.

By share of the sample, this clone is medium-sized (0.01 to 0.1%). The J gene is TRBJ2-3, the V gene TRBV5-8; D gene ambiguous. The germline CDR1 and CDR2 sequences are SGHTS and YDEGEE. V lost 1 base and J 2 bases, leaving 8 bases between the germline ends. This CDR3 contains 14 residues. CDR3 protein: CASSLIEATDTQYF. The CDR3, as DNA: TGTGCCAGCAGCTTGATCGAGGCCACAGATACGCAGTATTTT.

V is TRBV7-3 and J is TRBJ2-1; a possible D gene is TRBD1 (5 bases). The CDR3 runs 13 residues. Germline lookup yields CDR1 SGHTA and CDR2 FQGTGA. Trimming removed 5 bases from V and 5 bases from J, with 10 bases in between. Here the CDR3 reads CASSQGGDNEQFF. DNA of the CDR3: TGTGCCAGCAGCCAGGGCGGAGACAATGAGCAGTTCTTC. Full variable domain (rest looked up from reference TRBV7-3 and TRBJ2-1): GAGVSQTPSNKVTEKGKYVELRCDPISGHTALYWYRQSLGQGPEFLIYFQGTGAADDSGLPNDRFFAVRPEGSVSTLKIQRTERGDSAVYLCASSQGGDNEQFFGPGTRLTVL.

About this clone: This likely came from a read error, as a far larger clone is one base away. This sequence joins TRBV6-1 and TRBJ2-7; D not resolved. The CDR3 sequence is 12 residues long. The germline CDR1 and CDR2 sequences are MNHNS and SASEGT. This CDR3 is CAGRSTSYEQYF. DNA for the CDR3: TGTGCCGGCAGGTCGACGAGCTACGAGCAGTACTTC.

The table lists this clone with many counts. This sample includes further DNA sequences coding for the same CDR3. The chain employs TRBV9 and TRBJ2-1, with D possibly being TRBD2 (5 bases). CDR1 is SGDLS and CDR2 is YYNGEE in the germline V gene. CDR3 length: 14 residues. Trimming pared 1 base from V and 9 bases from J, leaving 14 bases between. CDR3 DNA: TGTGCCAGCAGCGTAAGCGGTCGGTGGGGTGAGCAGTTCTTC. This codes for CASSVSGRWGEQFF.

The V gene is TRBV27, the J gene TRBJ2-7; D might be TRBD2 (6 bases). This CDR3 is 13 amino acids long. Looked up from germline, CDR1 is MNHEY and CDR2 is SMNVEV (reference sequence). The V end lost 6 bases, the J end lost 6 bases, and 15 bases lay between the germline ends. For the CDR3, the DNA is TGTGCCAGCAGGACCTTAAACGGGGGCGAGCAGTACTTC. Its protein is CASRTLNGGEQYF.